This entry lists 19 T cell receptor beta chains sequenced from one sample in a study of blood T cell repertoires in COVID-19. Only in-frame clones appear in the TCRdb table, and some are missing; sequencing was by immunoSEQ multiplex PCR. The sample includes 220,000 or so clones, about 80% seen only once; the top ten take 1.5% to 2%. Sequences were obtained from peripheral blood. These TCRs come from a woman aged 80 or over with acute or convalescent COVID-19.

V usage is TRBV11-3 and J usage is TRBJ1-5; tentatively, D is TRBD1 (5 bases). CDR1 and CDR2 from the germline V gene are SGHNT and YENEEA. V lost 5 bases and J lost 2, with 10 bases in between. This CDR3 has 14 residues. Here the CDR3 DNA reads TGTGCCAGCAGCCAAGTGGGGCGCAATCAGCCCCAGCATTTT. Protein product: CASSQVGRNQPQHF. The whole variable domain, filled in from reference TRBV11-3 and TRBJ1-5, reads EAGVVQSPRYKIIEKKQPVAFWCNPISGHNTLYWYLQNLGQGPELLIRYENEEAVDDSQLPKDRFSAERLKGVDSTLKIQPAELGDSAVYLCASSQVGRNQPQHFGDGTRLSIL.

The chain employs TRBV5-5 and TRBJ1-1; D call uncertain. Trimming stripped 1 base from V and 1 base from J, with 8 bases between. The CDR3 contains 14 residues. Germline CDR1 and CDR2: SGHKS and YYEKEE (reference sequence). CDR3 sequence reads: CASSLRTGNTEAFF. The CDR3 nucleotides are TGTGCCAGCAGCTTGCGAACGGGGAACACTGAAGCTTTCTTT.

The chain carries TRBV7-8 and TRBJ2-3, with 11 bases fitting TRBD2. The germline CDR1 and CDR2 sequences are SGHVS and FQNEAQ. J lost 0 bases, V lost 4 bases, and 3 bases had no gene match. The CDR3 is 16 amino acids. Here the CDR3 DNA reads TGTGCCAGCAGCTCCAGGACTAGCGGGAGCACAGATACGCAGTATTTT. Translated: CASSSRTSGSTDTQYF.

V gene TRBV7-8 combines with J gene TRBJ2-3; D may be TRBD1 (6 bases). The CDR3 is 13 residues long. Trimming took off 5 bases at V and 4 bases at J, with 10 bases between the two ends. Germline assignment: CDR1 SGHVS and CDR2 FQNEAQ. This CDR3 reads CASSTEGADTQYF. The DNA of the CDR3 is TGTGCCAGCAGCACCGAGGGGGCAGATACGCAGTATTTT.

CDR3 bases: TGTGCCAGCAGCTCCGCTCTTCAGCGGGGGGCCTACGAGCAGTACTTC. Translating gives CASSSALQRGAYEQYF. V usage is TRBV14 and J usage is TRBJ2-7; TRBD2 agrees at 9 bases. This CDR3 comprises 16 residues. V dropped 5 bases and J dropped 2; count of bases not matched to a gene: 10. Germline CDR1 is SGHDN and CDR2 is FVKESK.

The chain carries TRBV19 and TRBJ1-3, with a tentative D call TRBD1 (6 bases). Germline CDR1 reads LNHDA; CDR2 reads SQIVND (reference sequence). The CDR3 extends over 14 amino acids. V gave up 4 bases and J gave up 4 bases, with 11 bases separating them. CDR3 DNA: TGTGCCAGTAGTACGCAGGGGCTGGGAAACACCATATATTTT. Its translation: CASSTQGLGNTIYF.

The gene calls are TRBV5-6 and TRBJ2-2; possible D gene TRBD1, 5 bases. This CDR3 region has 15 residues. V was pared by 0 bases and J by 4 bases, with 10 bases between. Germline V gene lookup returns CDR1 SGHDT and CDR2 YYEEEE. DNA of the CDR3: TGTGCCAGCAGCTTGGGGGGCCCCCCCACCGGGGAGCTGTTTTTT. This gives the protein CASSLGGPPTGELFF. Full variable domain (outside the CDR3, taken from reference TRBV5-6 and TRBJ2-2): DAGVTQSPTHLIKTRGQQVTLRCSPKSGHDTVSWYQQALGQGPQFIFQYYEEEERQRGNFPDRFSGHQFPNYSSELNVNALLLGDSALYLCASSLGGPPTGELFFGEGSRLTVL.

The J gene is TRBJ2-1, the V gene TRBV3-1 (or the pseudogene TRBV3-2); D gene ambiguous. Trimming removed 3 bases at V and 8 bases at J, with 14 bases between. The CDR3 consists of 14 residues. CDR1 is LGHDT, CDR2 YNNKEL, per germline (reference sequence). The CDR3 protein is CASSHVHLLDEQFF. The CDR3 DNA follows: TGTGCCAGCAGCCATGTCCACCTCCTAGATGAGCAGTTCTTC.

The table lists this clone with a count of one. The rearrangement links TRBV5-1 to TRBJ2-5; 8 nucleotides line up with TRBD2. Germline lookup yields CDR1 SGHRS and CDR2 YFSETQ. The junction had 5 bases not matched to a gene; V was cut back by 2 bases and J by 5 bases. The CDR3 is 14 residues long. The DNA for the CDR3 is TGCGCCAGCAGCTTACCTTCGGGGGGGGAGACCCAGTACTTC. Translation: CASSLPSGGETQYF.

This chain uses TRBV18 with TRBJ2-7, with 8 bases identical to TRBD1. From germline, CDR1 is KGHSH and CDR2 LQKENI. There are 14 residues in the CDR3. The ends lost 3 bases at V and 6 bases at J; junction bases unmatched: 7. The CDR3 loop is CASSPETGEREQYF. CDR3 nucleotide sequence: TGTGCCAGCTCACCGGAGACAGGGGAACGCGAGCAGTACTTC.

This rearrangement joins TRBV6-2 or TRBV6-3 to TRBJ2-5, with D tentatively TRBD1 (5 bases). Trimming shortened V by 5 bases and J by 2 bases, and 15 bases separated the two germline ends. The CDR3 is 15 amino acids. Germline lookup yields CDR1 MNHEY and CDR2 SVGEGT. The CDR3 sequence is CASSASGHPQETQYF. The CDR3 DNA follows: TGTGCCAGCAGTGCCTCCGGACACCCGCAAGAGACCCAGTACTTC.

The CDR3 DNA is TGTGCCAGCAGCCCGACTAGCGGGGTCGGGACAGATACGCAGTATTTT. It codes for CASSPTSGVGTDTQYF. The V call is TRBV7-2, the J call TRBJ2-3; 11 positions match TRBD2. The CDR3 is made up of 16 amino acids. CDR1 is SGHTA, CDR2 FQGNSA, per germline. The V gene end was trimmed by 5 bases and the J gene end by 3 bases; junction bases not matched to a gene: 7.

The chain is built from TRBV5-6 and TRBJ2-7, with 8 bases fitting TRBD1. After removal of 4 bases from V and 1 base from J, the junction contained 7 bases not matched to a gene. This CDR3 spans 15 amino acids. Germline-derived CDR1 and CDR2 are SGHDT and YYEEEE. CDR3 sequence (DNA): TGTGCCAGCAGCCGGGACAGGAGGGGGTCCTACGAGCAGTACTTC. Encoded protein: CASSRDRRGSYEQYF.

This clone was counted only a few times. The chain links TRBV5-1 to TRBJ1-4, with 9 bases lining up with TRBD1. The V and J ends lost 3 bases and 5 bases, in that order; junction bases with no gene match: 5. Germline V gene data show CDR1 as SGHRS and CDR2 as YFSETQ. This CDR3 contains 15 residues. The CDR3 is CASSSGGTGNEKLFF. CDR3 DNA sequence: TGCGCCAGCAGCTCCGGAGGGACAGGGAATGAAAAACTGTTTTTT.

The chain uses TRBV3-1 (or the pseudogene TRBV3-2) and TRBJ2-2, with a tentative D call TRBD2 (6 bases). V was clipped by 0 bases and J by 5 bases, with 13 bases between them. CDR1 LGHDT and CDR2 YNNKEL come from the germline V gene (reference sequence). CDR3 length: 16 residues. The CDR3 DNA sequence: TGTGCCAGCAGCCAAGAGTTGGAGGGTGGTACCGGGGAGCTGTTTTTT. Amino acids: CASSQELEGGTGELFF.

This clone was found a few times. The chain has TRBV15 and TRBJ1-5; TRBD1 aligns across 9 bases. There are 17 residues in the CDR3. Germline V lookup: CDR1 LNHNV, CDR2 YYDKDF (reference sequence). With 2 bases clipped from V and 3 bases from J, the junction kept 8 bases outside the gene matches. The CDR3 region is CATSRPRTGVNNQPQHF. The CDR3 DNA reads as TGTGCCACCAGCAGACCAAGGACAGGGGTGAACAATCAGCCCCAGCATTTT.

This clone was found once. The gene calls are TRBV3-1 (or the pseudogene TRBV3-2) and TRBJ1-6, with TRBD1 as a possible D gene (6 bases). CDR1 and CDR2 from the germline V gene are LGHDT and YNNKEL (reference sequence). Deletions cut 1 base from V and 6 bases from J, with 10 bases between. This CDR3 contains 15 residues. DNA for the CDR3: TGTGCCAGCAGCCAAGCTACAGGGCTTAATTCACCCCTCCACTTT. It encodes CASSQATGLNSPLHF.

This chain connects TRBV5-1 to TRBJ2-1; perhaps TRBD2 as D (5 bases). The CDR3 contains 14 residues. The germline V gene encodes CDR1 SGHRS and CDR2 YFSETQ. The V and J ends lost 2 bases and 7 bases respectively, with 13 bases between them. CDR3 nucleotides: TGCGCCAGCAGCTTCATGGACTCAAGTAATGAGCAGTTCTTC. Its translation: CASSFMDSSNEQFF.

The genes are TRBV30 and TRBJ1-1, with unresolved D. Germline values: CDR1 GTSNPN, CDR2 SVGIG (reference sequence). V lost 5 bases, J lost 0 bases, and 7 bases lay in between. The CDR3 extends over 12 amino acids. The CDR3 protein is CAWGTVNTEAFF. The CDR3 DNA reads as TGTGCCTGGGGTACAGTGAACACTGAAGCTTTCTTT.